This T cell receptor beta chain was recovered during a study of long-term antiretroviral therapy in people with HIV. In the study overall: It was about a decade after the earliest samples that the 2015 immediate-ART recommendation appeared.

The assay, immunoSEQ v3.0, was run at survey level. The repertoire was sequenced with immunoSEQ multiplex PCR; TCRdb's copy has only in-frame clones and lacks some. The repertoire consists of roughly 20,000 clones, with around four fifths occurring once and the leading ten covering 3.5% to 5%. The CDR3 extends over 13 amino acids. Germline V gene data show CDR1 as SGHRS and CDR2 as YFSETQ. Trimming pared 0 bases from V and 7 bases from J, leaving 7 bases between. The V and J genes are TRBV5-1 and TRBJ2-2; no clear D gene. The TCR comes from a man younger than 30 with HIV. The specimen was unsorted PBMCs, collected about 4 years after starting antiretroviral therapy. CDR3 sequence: CASSLEGIGELFF. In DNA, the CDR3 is TGCGCCAGCAGCTTGGAAGGCATCGGGGAGCTGTTTTTT.